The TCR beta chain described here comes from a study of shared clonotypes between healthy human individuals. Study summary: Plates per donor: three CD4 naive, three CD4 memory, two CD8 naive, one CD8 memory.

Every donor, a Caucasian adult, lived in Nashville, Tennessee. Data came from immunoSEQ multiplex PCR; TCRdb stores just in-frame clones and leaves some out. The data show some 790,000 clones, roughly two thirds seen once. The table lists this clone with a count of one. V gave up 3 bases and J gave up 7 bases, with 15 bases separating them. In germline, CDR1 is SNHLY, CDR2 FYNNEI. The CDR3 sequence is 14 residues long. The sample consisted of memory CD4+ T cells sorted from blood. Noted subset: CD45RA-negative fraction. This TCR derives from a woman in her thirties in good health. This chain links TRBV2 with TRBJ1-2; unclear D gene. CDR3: CASSDGTGFGGYTF. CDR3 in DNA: TGTGCCAGCAGTGACGGTACGGGGTTTGGTGGCTACACCTTC.